Listed here is a single T cell receptor (beta chain). Its antigen is still unknown. Genomic DNA served as template for TCR beta VDJ and CDR3 profiling. TCRdb fed the reads into MiXCR, producing one record per CDR3 protein. The data show about 190,000 distinct CDR3 sequences, 54% seen once. The sample originates from a study of CD8+CD57+ T cells in acquired aplastic anemia. Overall study findings and caveats: Patients and controls had CD8+ Simpson's diversity values that were not significantly distinct.

This CDR3 comprises 19 residues. Germline CDR1 is LGHDT and CDR2 is YNNKEL (reference sequence). The V end lost 4 bases, the J end lost 0 bases, and 22 bases lay between the germline ends. Sequenced sample: sorted CD4+, CD8+, or CD8+CD57+ T cells (not recorded which) from PBMCs. This TCR was recovered from a human donor in good health, serving as a control. The chain carries TRBV3-1 and TRBJ1-3; perhaps TRBD1 as D (5 bases). The CDR3 bases are TGTGCCAGCAGCCCTACGCGAAACCGGGACCCTATCTCTGGAAACACCATATATTTT. Translated, it gives CASSPTRNRDPISGNTIYF. The full variable domain, rest sourced from reference TRBV3-1 and TRBJ1-3, is DTAVSQTPKYLVTQMGNDKSIKCEQNLGHDTMYWYKQDSKKFLKIMFSYNNKELIINETVPNRFSPKSPDKAHLNLHINSLELGDSAVYFCASSPTRNRDPISGNTIYFGEGSWLTVV.